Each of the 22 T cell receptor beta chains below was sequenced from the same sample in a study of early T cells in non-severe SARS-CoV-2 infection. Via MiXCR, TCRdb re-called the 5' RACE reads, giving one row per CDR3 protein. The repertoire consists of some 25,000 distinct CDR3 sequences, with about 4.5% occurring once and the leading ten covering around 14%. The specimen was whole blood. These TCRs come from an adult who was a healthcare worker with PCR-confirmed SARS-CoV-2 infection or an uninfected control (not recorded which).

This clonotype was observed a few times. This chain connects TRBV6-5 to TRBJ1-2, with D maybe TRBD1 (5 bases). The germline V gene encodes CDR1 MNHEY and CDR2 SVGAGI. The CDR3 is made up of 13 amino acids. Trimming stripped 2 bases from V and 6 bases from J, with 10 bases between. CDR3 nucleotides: TGTGCCAGCAGTTACGAGGGGACTAATGGCTACACCTTC. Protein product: CASSYEGTNGYTF.

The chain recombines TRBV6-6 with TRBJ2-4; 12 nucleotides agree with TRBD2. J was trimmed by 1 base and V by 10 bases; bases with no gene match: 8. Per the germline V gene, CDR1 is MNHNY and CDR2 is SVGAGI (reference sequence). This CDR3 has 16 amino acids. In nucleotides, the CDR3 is TGTGCCACCCACAAAACTAGCGGGGGGGCCAAAAACATTCAGTACTTC. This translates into CATHKTSGGAKNIQYF.

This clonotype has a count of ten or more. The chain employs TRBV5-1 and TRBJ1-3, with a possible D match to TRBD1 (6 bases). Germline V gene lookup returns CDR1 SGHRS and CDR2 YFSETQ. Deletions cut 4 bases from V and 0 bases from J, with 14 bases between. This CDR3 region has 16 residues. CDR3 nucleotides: TGCGCCAGCAGCACACAGGGAGCCTACTCTGGAAACACCATATATTTT. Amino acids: CASSTQGAYSGNTIYF.

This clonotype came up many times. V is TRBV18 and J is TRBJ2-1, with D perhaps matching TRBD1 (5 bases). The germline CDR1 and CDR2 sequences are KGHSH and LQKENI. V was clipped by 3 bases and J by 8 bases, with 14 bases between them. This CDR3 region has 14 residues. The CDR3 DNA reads TGTGCCAGCTCACCTCTTCCAGGGTCTGATGAGCAGTTCTTC. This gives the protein CASSPLPGSDEQFF.

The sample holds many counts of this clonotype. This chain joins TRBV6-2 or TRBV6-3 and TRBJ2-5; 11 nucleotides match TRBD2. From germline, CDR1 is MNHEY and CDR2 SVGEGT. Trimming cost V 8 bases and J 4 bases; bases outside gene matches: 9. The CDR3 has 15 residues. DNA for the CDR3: TGTGCCAGCGGAACTAGCGGGAGTTTCGGAGAGACCCAGTACTTC. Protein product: CASGTSGSFGETQYF.

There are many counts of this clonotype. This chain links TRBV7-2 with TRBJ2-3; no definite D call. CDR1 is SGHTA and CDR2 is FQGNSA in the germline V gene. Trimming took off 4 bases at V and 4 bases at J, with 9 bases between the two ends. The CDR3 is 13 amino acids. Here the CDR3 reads CASSWNKADTQYF. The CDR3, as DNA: TGTGCCAGCAGCTGGAACAAGGCAGATACGCAGTATTTT.

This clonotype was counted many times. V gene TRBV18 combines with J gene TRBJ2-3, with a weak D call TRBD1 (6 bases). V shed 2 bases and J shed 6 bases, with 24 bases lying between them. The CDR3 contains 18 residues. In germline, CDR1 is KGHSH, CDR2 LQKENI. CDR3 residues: CASSPERQAPIIMDTQYF. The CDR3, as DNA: TGTGCCAGCTCACCAGAAAGACAGGCTCCGATTATCATGGATACGCAGTATTTT.

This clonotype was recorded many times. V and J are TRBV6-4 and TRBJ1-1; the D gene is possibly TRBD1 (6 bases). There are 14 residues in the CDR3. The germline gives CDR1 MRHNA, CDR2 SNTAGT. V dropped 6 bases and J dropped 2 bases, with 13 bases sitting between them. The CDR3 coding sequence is TGTGCCAGCAGAGGGGGACGGTTCAACACTGAAGCTTTCTTT. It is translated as CASRGGRFNTEAFF.

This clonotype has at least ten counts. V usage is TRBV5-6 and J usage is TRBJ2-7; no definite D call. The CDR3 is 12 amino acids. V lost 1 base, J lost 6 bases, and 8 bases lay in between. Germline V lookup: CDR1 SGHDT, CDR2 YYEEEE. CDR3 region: CASSLNGPEQYF. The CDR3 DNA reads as TGTGCCAGCAGCTTGAATGGTCCCGAGCAGTACTTC.

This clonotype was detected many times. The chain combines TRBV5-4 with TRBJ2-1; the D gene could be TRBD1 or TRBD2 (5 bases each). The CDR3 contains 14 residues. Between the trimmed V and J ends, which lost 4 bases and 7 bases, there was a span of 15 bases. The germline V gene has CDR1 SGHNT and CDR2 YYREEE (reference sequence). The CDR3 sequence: CASSVGASFNEQFF. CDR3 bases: TGTGCCAGCAGCGTCGGGGCTAGTTTTAATGAGCAGTTCTTC. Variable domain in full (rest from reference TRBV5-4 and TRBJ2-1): ETGVTQSPTHLIKTRGQQVTLRCSSQSGHNTVSWYQQALGQGPQFIFQYYREEENGRGNFPPRFSGLQFPNYSSELNVNALELDDSALYLCASSVGASFNEQFFGPGTRLTVL.

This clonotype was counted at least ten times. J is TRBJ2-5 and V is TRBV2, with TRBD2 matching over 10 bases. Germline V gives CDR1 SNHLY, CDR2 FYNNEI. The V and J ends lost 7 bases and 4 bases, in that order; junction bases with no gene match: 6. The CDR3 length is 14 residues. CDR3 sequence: CASIERGGGETQYF. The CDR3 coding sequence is TGTGCCAGCATCGAGCGGGGGGGCGGAGAGACCCAGTACTTC. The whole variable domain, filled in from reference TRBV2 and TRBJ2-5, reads EPEVTQTPSHQVTQMGQEVILRCVPISNHLYFYWYRQILGQKVEFLVSFYNNEISEKSEIFDDQFSVERPDGSNFTLKIRSTKLEDSAMYFCASIERGGGETQYFGPGTRLLVL.

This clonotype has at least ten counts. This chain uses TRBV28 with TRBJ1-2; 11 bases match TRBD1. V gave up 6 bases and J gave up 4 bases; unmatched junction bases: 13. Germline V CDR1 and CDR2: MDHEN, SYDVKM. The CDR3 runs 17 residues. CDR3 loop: CASRYRDRGKLGYGYTF. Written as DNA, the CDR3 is TGTGCCAGCAGATACCGGGACAGGGGGAAATTGGGCTATGGCTACACCTTC.

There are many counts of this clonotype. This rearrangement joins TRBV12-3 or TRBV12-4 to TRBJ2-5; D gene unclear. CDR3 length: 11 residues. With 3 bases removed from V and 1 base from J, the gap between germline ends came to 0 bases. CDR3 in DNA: TGTGCCAGCAGTTTCCAAGAGACCCAGTACTTC. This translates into CASSFQETQYF.

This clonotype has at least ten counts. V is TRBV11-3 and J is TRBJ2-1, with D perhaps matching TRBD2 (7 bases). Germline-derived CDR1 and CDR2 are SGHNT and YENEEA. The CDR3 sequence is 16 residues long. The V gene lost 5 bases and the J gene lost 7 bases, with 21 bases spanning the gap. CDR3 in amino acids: CASSPLGGATQNEQFF. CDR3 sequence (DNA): TGTGCCAGCAGCCCCTTGGGGGGGGCGACTCAGAATGAGCAGTTCTTC.

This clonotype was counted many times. Written as DNA, the CDR3 is TGCAGTGGGGTGGCGGGAGCTTTGGATACGCAGTATTTT. This sequence encodes CSGVAGALDTQYF. V and J are TRBV20-1 and TRBJ2-3; 7 bases line up with TRBD2. V lost 7 bases to trimming and J lost 6 bases; unmatched junction nucleotides: 10. The CDR3 consists of 13 residues. Germline loops: CDR1 DFQATT, CDR2 SNEGSKA (reference sequence).

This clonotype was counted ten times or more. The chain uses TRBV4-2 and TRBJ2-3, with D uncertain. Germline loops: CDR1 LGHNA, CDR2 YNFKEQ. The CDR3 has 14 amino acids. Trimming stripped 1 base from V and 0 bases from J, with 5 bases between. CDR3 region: CASSQAASTDTQYF. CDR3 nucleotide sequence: TGTGCCAGCAGCCAAGCCGCTAGCACAGATACGCAGTATTTT.

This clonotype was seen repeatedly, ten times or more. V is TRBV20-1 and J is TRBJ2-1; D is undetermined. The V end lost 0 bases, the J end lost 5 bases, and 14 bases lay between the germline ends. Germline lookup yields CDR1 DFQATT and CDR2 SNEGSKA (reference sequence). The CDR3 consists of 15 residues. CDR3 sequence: CSARDYRRADNEQFF. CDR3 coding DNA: TGCAGTGCTAGAGATTACCGGAGAGCAGACAATGAGCAGTTCTTC.

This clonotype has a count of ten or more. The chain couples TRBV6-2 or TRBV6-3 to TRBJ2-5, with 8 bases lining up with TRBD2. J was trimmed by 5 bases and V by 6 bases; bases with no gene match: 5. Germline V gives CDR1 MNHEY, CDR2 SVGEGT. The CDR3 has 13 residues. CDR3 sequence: CASRGLGVETQYF. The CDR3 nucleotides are TGTGCCAGCAGGGGACTAGGAGTGGAGACCCAGTACTTC.

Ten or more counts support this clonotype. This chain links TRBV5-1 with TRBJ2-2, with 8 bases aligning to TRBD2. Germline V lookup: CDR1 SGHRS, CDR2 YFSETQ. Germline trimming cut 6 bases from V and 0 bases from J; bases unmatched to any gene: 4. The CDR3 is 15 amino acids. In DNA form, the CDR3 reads TGCGCCAGCAACAGCGGGGGCCCGAACACCGGGGAGCTGTTTTTT. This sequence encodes CASNSGGPNTGELFF.

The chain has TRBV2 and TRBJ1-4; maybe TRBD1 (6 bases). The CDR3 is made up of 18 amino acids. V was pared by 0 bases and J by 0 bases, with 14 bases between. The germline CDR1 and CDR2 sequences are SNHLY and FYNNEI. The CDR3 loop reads CASSEALQGTTTNEKLFF. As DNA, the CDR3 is TGTGCCAGCAGTGAAGCGCTGCAGGGGACCACAACTAATGAAAAACTGTTTTTT.

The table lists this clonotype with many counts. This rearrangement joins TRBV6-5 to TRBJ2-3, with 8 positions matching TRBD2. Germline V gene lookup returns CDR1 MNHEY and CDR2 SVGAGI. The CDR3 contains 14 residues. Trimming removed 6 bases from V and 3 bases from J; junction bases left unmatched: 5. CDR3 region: CASSRGGQTDTQYF. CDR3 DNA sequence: TGTGCCAGCAGCCGGGGGGGGCAAACAGATACGCAGTATTTT.

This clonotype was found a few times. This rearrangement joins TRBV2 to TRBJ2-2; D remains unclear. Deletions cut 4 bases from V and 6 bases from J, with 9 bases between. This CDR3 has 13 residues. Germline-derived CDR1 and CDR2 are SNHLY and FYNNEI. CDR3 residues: CASSVGSPGELFF. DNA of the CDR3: TGTGCCAGCAGTGTAGGTAGTCCCGGGGAGCTGTTTTTT.